This TCR beta chain was documented in a study of OX40 agonist ivuxolimab in advanced cancers. Blood got drawn at baseline, again on cycle 4 day 1, and then on cycle 7 day 1. The CDR3 loop spans 13 amino acids. In germline, CDR1 is LGHNT, CDR2 FRNRAP. V lost 1 base to trimming and J lost 1 base, with 4 bases between them. TCRdb's table, derived via immunoSEQ multiplex PCR, lists solely in-frame clones and lacks some. The sample contains about 66,000 clones, more than 75% of which appear only once. This chain links TRBV12-5 with TRBJ2-5; no firm D call. The receptor was derived from an adult with an advanced solid tumor such as melanoma, head and neck, liver or kidney cancer. Sequencing was performed on CD4+ or CD8+ T cells sorted from blood, taken in a trial of the OX40 agonist ivuxolimab. The CDR3 region is CASGLDPQETQYF. Written as DNA, the CDR3 is TGTGCTAGTGGTTTGGACCCCCAAGAGACCCAGTACTTC. The variable domain in full, with the rest retrieved from reference TRBV12-5 and TRBJ2-5, is DARVTQTPRHKVTEMGQEVTMRCQPILGHNTVFWYRQTMMQGLELLAYFRNRAPLDDSGMPKDRFSAEMPDATLATLKIQPSEPRDSAVYFCASGLDPQETQYFGPGTRLLVL.